Below are 27 T cell receptor beta chains sequenced from a single sample in a study of neoadjuvant anti-PD-1 for oral cavity cancer. Described time point: after neoadjuvant nivolumab, at surgical resection. TCRdb's table, derived via immunoSEQ multiplex PCR, lists solely in-frame clones and lacks some. There are about 7,800 clones in the sample; 55% to 70% occur only once, and roughly 3% lies in the top ten. The sample consisted of PBMCs, taken after nivolumab (anti-PD-1) treatment. These TCRs come from a person aged 40 to 85 with oral cavity squamous cell carcinoma.

V usage is TRBV7-2 and J usage is TRBJ2-5; the match to TRBD2 covers 9 bases. CDR3 length equals 16 residues. The germline V gene has CDR1 SGHTA and CDR2 FQGNSA. J was trimmed by 4 bases and V by 4 bases; bases with no gene match: 10. CDR3 nucleotide sequence: TGTGCCAGCAGCTCAATTCCGCGGGGGGGCATAGAGACCCAGTACTTC. It yields the protein CASSSIPRGGIETQYF.

The CDR3 loop reads CASSEPTGVTEAFF. CDR3 DNA sequence: TGTGCCAGCAGTGAGCCTACAGGAGTCACTGAAGCTTTCTTT. The V and J genes are TRBV2 and TRBJ1-1; D perhaps matches TRBD1 (5 bases). This CDR3 contains 14 residues. Trimming shortened V by 3 bases and J by 4 bases, and 12 bases separated the two germline ends. Germline values: CDR1 SNHLY, CDR2 FYNNEI.

This clone occurred a few times. This sequence joins TRBV7-2 and TRBJ1-2, with D unresolved. CDR1 and CDR2 from the germline V gene are SGHTA and FQGNSA. The V end was cut by 1 base, the J end by 0 bases, with 15 bases between. The length of the CDR3 is 17 residues. The CDR3 spells CASSLVGSGAANYGYTF. The CDR3 DNA is TGTGCCAGCAGCTTAGTTGGGTCAGGTGCTGCTAACTATGGCTACACCTTC.

The chain employs TRBV5-4 and TRBJ2-7; possibly TRBD1 for D (6 bases). There are 16 residues in the CDR3. The V end lost 1 base, the J end lost 0 bases, and 14 bases lay between the germline ends. In germline, CDR1 is SGHNT, CDR2 YYREEE (reference sequence). CDR3 loop: CASSLTPDSLSYEQYF. The CDR3 DNA reads as TGTGCCAGCAGCTTGACCCCGGACAGCCTCTCCTACGAGCAGTACTTC.

The chain has TRBV4-3 and TRBJ2-7; tentative D call: TRBD2 (5 bases). Deletions cut 3 bases from V and 6 bases from J, with 9 bases between. Germline V gene sequence: CDR1 LGHNA, CDR2 YSLEER. The CDR3 is 12 residues long. CDR3 bases: TGCGCCAGCAGCCAGGGGAGATCCGAGCAGTACTTC. Amino acids: CASSQGRSEQYF.

The V gene is TRBV9, the J gene TRBJ1-1; D not resolved. With 0 bases removed from V and 11 bases from J, the gap between germline ends came to 23 bases. Looked up from germline, CDR1 is SGDLS and CDR2 is YYNGEE. The CDR3 runs 16 residues. DNA of the CDR3: TGTGCCAGCAGCGTAGCCCCCCTACCCGGGCCGTTCGGGGCTTTCTTT. Translation: CASSVAPLPGPFGAFF.

J is TRBJ2-3 and V is TRBV13; a weak D match, TRBD2 (6 bases). V dropped 5 bases and J dropped 0 bases, with 15 bases sitting between them. CDR1 and CDR2 from the germline V gene are PRHDT and FYEKMQ (reference sequence). The CDR3 runs 16 residues. CDR3 nucleotide sequence: TGTGCCAGCAGCCCCGAGGACGGGACTAGCACAGATACGCAGTATTTT. This translates into CASSPEDGTSTDTQYF.

This clone was counted once. The gene calls are TRBV7-8 and TRBJ1-1, with D unresolved. V was shortened by 1 base and J by 8 bases, with 8 bases between the two germline ends. The CDR3 is 12 residues long. Germline V lookup: CDR1 SGHVS, CDR2 FQNEAQ. The CDR3 sequence: CASSLGANEAFF. The CDR3 bases are TGTGCCAGCAGCTTAGGGGCGAACGAAGCTTTCTTT.

The V gene is TRBV11-2, the J gene TRBJ2-1, with D perhaps matching TRBD2 (6 bases). Germline V lookup: CDR1 SGHAT, CDR2 FQNNGV. This CDR3 has 14 amino acids. V was cut by 1 base and J by 6 bases, with 10 bases left in between. CDR3 nucleotides: TGTGCCAGCAGCTTAGCAGGGAGGATCAATGAGCAGTTCTTC. Its protein product is CASSLAGRINEQFF.

This rearrangement joins TRBV5-1 to TRBJ2-7; 12 bases fit TRBD2. The CDR3 length is 16 residues. V lost 5 bases, J lost 0 bases, and 6 bases stayed unmatched. The V gene's germline CDR1 is SGHRS and CDR2 YFSETQ. CDR3 coding DNA: TGCGCCAGCAGTCAAGGGACTAGCGGGCGCTCCTACGAGCAGTACTTC. This translates into CASSQGTSGRSYEQYF. Full variable domain (outside the CDR3, taken from reference TRBV5-1 and TRBJ2-7): KAGVTQTPRYLIKTRGQQVTLSCSPISGHRSVSWYQQTPGQGLQFLFEYFSETQRNKGNFPGRFSGRQFSNSRSEMNVSTLELGDSALYLCASSQGTSGRSYEQYFGPGTRLTVT.

V is TRBV9 and J is TRBJ2-2, with 8 bases identical to TRBD1. V was clipped by 3 bases and J by 5 bases; unmatched bases: 9. The CDR3 is made up of 16 amino acids. In germline, CDR1 is SGDLS, CDR2 YYNGEE. As DNA, the CDR3 is TGTGCCAGCAGCGGAACGGGACAGGCCTTTACCGGGGAGCTGTTTTTT. Translating it yields CASSGTGQAFTGELFF.

This chain uses TRBV5-6 with TRBJ1-3; no clear D. Per germline, CDR1 SGHDT and CDR2 YYEEEE. Trimming took off 4 bases at V and 0 bases at J, with 8 bases between the two ends. This CDR3 spans 14 amino acids. CDR3 loop: CASSPGNSGNTIYF. The CDR3 nucleotides are TGTGCCAGCAGCCCCGGGAACTCTGGAAACACCATATATTTT.

The chain employs TRBV30 and TRBJ1-6; D is unresolved. Germline assignment: CDR1 GTSNPN and CDR2 SVGIG (reference sequence). Trimming took 2 bases from V and 8 from J, leaving 10 bases between them. The CDR3 sequence is 13 residues long. CDR3 DNA sequence: TGTGCCTGGAGTAGGCAGGAAGATTCACCCCTCCACTTT. This gives the protein CAWSRQEDSPLHF.

The chain has TRBV7-2 and TRBJ2-2; 12 bases map to TRBD2. V gave up 5 bases and J gave up 7 bases; unmatched junction bases: 8. In germline, CDR1 is SGHTA, CDR2 FQGNSA. The CDR3 has 16 residues. This CDR3 is CASSTASGGGFGELFF. The CDR3 nucleotides are TGTGCCAGCAGCACCGCTAGCGGGGGGGGTTTCGGGGAGCTGTTTTTT.

This clone was picked up a small number of times. The chain employs TRBV7-8 and TRBJ1-2; TRBD1 might be the D (5 bases). There are 14 residues in the CDR3. Germline-derived CDR1 and CDR2 are SGHVS and FQNEAQ. The germline V and J ends were trimmed by 0 bases and 8 bases, with 13 bases remaining between them. The CDR3 region is CASSLAQEGRGYTF. For the CDR3, the DNA is TGTGCCAGCAGCTTAGCGCAAGAGGGGCGAGGCTACACCTTC.

Details on this clone: Other DNA sequences in this specimen translate into the identical CDR3. This rearrangement joins TRBV5-1 to TRBJ2-7, with 8 bases fitting TRBD1. The CDR3 extends over 14 amino acids. V trimming: 4 bases; J trimming: 0 bases; junction bases outside the gene matches: 3. CDR1 is SGHRS, CDR2 YFSETQ, per germline. CDR3 sequence reads: CASSEDRGSYEQYF. CDR3 DNA sequence: TGCGCCAGCAGCGAAGACAGGGGCTCCTACGAGCAGTACTTC. The whole variable domain, filled in from reference TRBV5-1 and TRBJ2-7, reads KAGVTQTPRYLIKTRGQQVTLSCSPISGHRSVSWYQQTPGQGLQFLFEYFSETQRNKGNFPGRFSGRQFSNSRSEMNVSTLELGDSALYLCASSEDRGSYEQYFGPGTRLTVT.

This chain uses TRBV14 with TRBJ2-3, with D uncertain. The V end lost 5 bases, the J end lost 2 bases, and 11 bases lay between the germline ends. The germline V gene encodes CDR1 SGHDN and CDR2 FVKESK. The CDR3 has 14 amino acids. The DNA of the CDR3 is TGTGCCAGCAGCTCTCCCACCTCCACAGATACGCAGTATTTT. It yields the protein CASSSPTSTDTQYF.

The rearrangement joins TRBV7-9 to TRBJ1-1; 8 bases are a match to TRBD1. CDR3 length equals 15 residues. Trimming removed 5 bases from V and 4 bases from J; junction bases left unmatched: 9. Germline V gene sequence: CDR1 SEHNR, CDR2 FQNEAQ (reference sequence). The CDR3 nucleotides read TGTGCCAGCAGCCCACTGACAGGGGATGGCACTGAAGCTTTCTTT. Translating it yields CASSPLTGDGTEAFF.

This rearrangement joins TRBV5-1 to TRBJ2-2, with 9 bases aligning to TRBD1. Trimming took 4 bases from V and 3 from J; bases not matched to a gene: 16. This CDR3 spans 19 amino acids. CDR1 is SGHRS, CDR2 YFSETQ, per germline. Here the CDR3 DNA reads TGCGCCAGCAGCCCACATTTTATTTACAGGGGGCGGGACACCGGGGAGCTGTTTTTT. Residues: CASSPHFIYRGRDTGELFF.

V usage is TRBV5-1 and J usage is TRBJ1-1; perhaps TRBD1 as D (6 bases). The V end was cut by 2 bases, the J end by 2 bases, with 13 bases between. Germline V gene sequence: CDR1 SGHRS, CDR2 YFSETQ. The CDR3 runs 15 residues. The CDR3 sequence: CASSLRAGDNTEAFF. The CDR3 nucleotides are TGCGCCAGCAGCTTAAGGGCAGGGGACAACACTGAAGCTTTCTTT.

The chain joins TRBV5-1 to TRBJ2-2, with 7 bases identical to TRBD1. The length of the CDR3 is 15 residues. In germline, CDR1 is SGHRS, CDR2 YFSETQ. V lost 7 bases, J lost 6 bases, and 12 bases stayed unmatched. The CDR3 loop reads CASAKDRSRAGELFF. In nucleotides, the CDR3 is TGCGCCAGCGCCAAGGACAGGAGCAGGGCCGGGGAGCTGTTTTTT.

The J gene is TRBJ2-7, the V gene TRBV21-1. TRBV21-1 is noted as a pseudogene. This CDR3 is built from 8 residues. The CDR3 loop reads CASYEQYF. The CDR3 region has the DNA TGTGCCAGCTACGAGCAGTACTTC.

In its sample, this clone was seen a few times. The chain joins TRBV28 to TRBJ1-1; 8 nucleotides align to TRBD1. There are 15 residues in the CDR3. With 4 bases clipped from V and 1 base from J, the junction kept 5 bases outside the gene matches. In germline, CDR1 is MDHEN, CDR2 SYDVKM. CDR3 region: CASSYDRGRNTEAFF. The CDR3, as DNA: TGTGCCAGCAGTTACGACAGGGGCAGGAACACTGAAGCTTTCTTT.

J is TRBJ2-5 and V is TRBV18; D is ambiguous. Germline V gene sequence: CDR1 KGHSH, CDR2 LQKENI. There are 12 residues in the CDR3. Between the trimmed V and J ends, which lost 2 bases and 5 bases, there was a span of 6 bases. CDR3 region: CASSPSGETQYF. DNA of the CDR3: TGTGCCAGCTCACCATCGGGTGAGACCCAGTACTTC.

The chain is built from TRBV5-1 and TRBJ1-2; the match to TRBD1 covers 9 bases. The J segment lost 4 bases and the V segment lost 3 bases, leaving 7 bases of the junction unmatched. Looked up from germline, CDR1 is SGHRS and CDR2 is YFSETQ. CDR3 length: 15 amino acids. The CDR3: CASSYSGTGIYGYTF. The DNA for the CDR3 is TGCGCCAGCAGCTACTCAGGGACAGGGATCTATGGCTACACCTTC.

The V gene is TRBV28, the J gene TRBJ1-1, with D maybe TRBD1 (5 bases). Trimming pared 5 bases from V and 0 bases from J, leaving 10 bases between. Germline V lookup: CDR1 MDHEN, CDR2 SYDVKM. The CDR3 length is 14 residues. The CDR3 DNA reads TGTGCCAGCAGTATTACGGGGGTGAACACTGAAGCTTTCTTT. It translates to CASSITGVNTEAFF.

This chain uses TRBV11-2 with TRBJ2-2; no definite D call. This CDR3 contains 15 residues. V lost 1 base to trimming and J lost 6 bases, with 12 bases between them. The germline V gene encodes CDR1 SGHAT and CDR2 FQNNGV. CDR3 nucleotide sequence: TGTGCCAGCAGCTTAGGGACCGCTAGGGCCGGGGAGCTGTTTTTT. Translation: CASSLGTARAGELFF.